This T cell receptor (beta chain) was captured by sequencing in a study of T-cell reconstitution after alpha-beta-depleted transplantation in children. This clonotype appeared many times. What it recognizes is unknown. Study conclusions and caveats: One year post-transplant, T-cell counts and diversity were largely derived from T cells produced anew.

During its preparation, the TCRbeta library received unique molecular identifiers. Each CDR3 protein is one row after TCRdb ran MiXCR on the PCR reads. The sample yields roughly 500,000 distinct CDR3 sequences, about 11% seen once. V was shortened by 4 bases and J by 3 bases, with 4 bases between the two germline ends. The CDR3 has 12 amino acids. CDR1 and CDR2 from the germline V gene are KGHDR and SFDVKD. The material sequenced was PBMCs, taken before TCRalphabeta/CD19-depleted stem cell transplant. The TCR sequence derives from a child aged 2-15 years with inherited bone marrow failure, due to receive a stem cell transplant. This sequence joins TRBV24-1 and TRBJ2-3; D gene uncertain. This chain's CDR3 is CATSDPTDTQYF. CDR3 coding DNA: TGTGCCACCAGTGACCCGACAGATACGCAGTATTTT.